This T cell receptor beta chain was retrieved from a study of blood T cell repertoires in COVID-19. Study background: The analysed material was cDNA or gDNA that came from T cells, B-cell-depleted T cells, or PBMCs.

The CDR3 has 14 amino acids. V dropped 1 base and J dropped 5 bases, with 9 bases sitting between them. The germline CDR1 and CDR2 sequences are SGDLS and YYNGEE. This clone was counted a single time. Sequenced by immunoSEQ multiplex PCR; TCRdb stores in-frame clones only, minus some. In the table there are about 260,000 clones, 75% to 95% of which are singletons. Patients at the Seattle site were enrolled during active infection and followed longitudinally. The clonotype comes from a young adult with COVID-19, enrolled during active disease. The chain has TRBV9 and TRBJ1-4; D unclear. Sequenced: peripheral blood. CDR3 sequence: CASSVTGVNEKLFF. The CDR3 coding sequence is TGTGCCAGCAGCGTAACCGGGGTCAATGAAAAACTGTTTTTT.